These 17 T cell receptor beta chains were all obtained from the same sample, sequenced in a study of neurological immune-mediated disorders. TCRdb processed the 5' RACE reads anew with MiXCR; each CDR3 protein has one entry. This table holds approximately 100,000 distinct CDR3 sequences, approximately 3.3% found once. The sequenced sample was PBMCs. These receptor sequences come from a young woman with multiple sclerosis.

This clonotype was seen only a few times. A much larger clone is a single base away; this may be a read error. The rearrangement joins TRBV5-6 to TRBJ2-6; D may be TRBD1 (6 bases). The CDR3 runs 15 residues. Germline assignment: CDR1 SGHDT and CDR2 YYEEEE. The CDR3 region has the DNA TGTGCCAGCAGCTTTGTTCCTTCAGGGGCCAAAGTCCTGACTTTC. As protein: CASSFVPSGAKVLTF. Full variable domain (missing parts from reference TRBV5-6 and TRBJ2-6): DAGVTQSPTHLIKTRGQQVTLRCSPKSGHDTVSWYQQALGQGPQFIFQYYEEEERQRGNFPDRFSGHQFPNYSSELNVNALLLGDSALYLCASSFVPSGAKVLTFGAGSRLTVL.

In its sample, this clonotype was seen many times. V and J are TRBV6-2 or TRBV6-3 and TRBJ2-1; 10 positions match TRBD2. This CDR3 comprises 16 residues. V shed 0 bases and J 6 bases; nucleotides not matched to a gene: 5. Germline CDR1 MNHEY, CDR2 SVGEGT. The CDR3 region is CASSYSALAGVNEQFF. The DNA of the CDR3 is TGTGCCAGCAGTTACTCGGCCCTAGCGGGGGTCAATGAGCAGTTCTTC.

In its sample, this clonotype was seen many times. The rearrangement uses TRBV3-1 and TRBJ2-7; no clear D gene. With 4 bases removed from V and 7 bases from J, the gap between germline ends came to 14 bases. Germline CDR1 and CDR2: LGHDT and YNNKEL (reference sequence). The CDR3 consists of 13 residues. CDR3 nucleotide sequence: TGTGCCAGCAGCCGTACGATGCAGTTGGAGCAGTACTTC. This gives the protein CASSRTMQLEQYF.

This clonotype was seen many times. The rearrangement joins TRBV20-1 to TRBJ2-5, with 14 positions matching TRBD2. The germline V gene encodes CDR1 DFQATT and CDR2 SNEGSKA (reference sequence). V trimming: 5 bases; J trimming: 3 bases; junction bases outside the gene matches: 8. The CDR3 runs 16 residues. CDR3 coding DNA: TGCAGTGCTCAACCGGGACTAGCGGGAGCAGAAGAGACCCAGTACTTC. It is translated as CSAQPGLAGAEETQYF.

This clonotype was recorded many times. The chain carries TRBV5-1 and TRBJ2-7, with D possibly matching TRBD1 (6 bases). Germline V CDR1 and CDR2: SGHRS, YFSETQ. CDR3 length: 13 residues. V lost 4 bases and J lost 5, with 13 bases in between. This CDR3 reads CASSAYRVDEQYF. The CDR3 DNA is TGCGCCAGCAGCGCGTACAGGGTCGACGAGCAGTACTTC.

This clonotype was seen repeatedly, ten times or more. The chain carries TRBV20-1 and TRBJ1-3; D is unclear. The CDR3 loop spans 14 amino acids. The V end lost 2 bases, the J end lost 0 bases, and 8 bases lay between the germline ends. Germline CDR1 reads DFQATT; CDR2 reads SNEGSKA (reference sequence). The CDR3 sequence is CSARRPTSGNTIYF. In nucleotides, the CDR3 is TGCAGTGCTAGACGACCGACCTCTGGAAACACCATATATTTT.

This clonotype has a count of ten or more. V and J are TRBV3-1 and TRBJ1-1; 8 nucleotides agree with TRBD1. The CDR3 is 16 amino acids. Germline trimming cut 6 bases from V and 4 bases from J; bases unmatched to any gene: 13. Germline lookup yields CDR1 LGHDT and CDR2 YNNKEL (reference sequence). The CDR3 reads CASSKLRGPWGTEAFF. CDR3 bases: TGTGCCAGCAGTAAACTCAGGGGGCCATGGGGCACTGAAGCTTTCTTT.

This clonotype was recorded many times. The V gene is TRBV19, the J gene TRBJ1-1; D call uncertain. The germline CDR1 and CDR2 sequences are LNHDA and SQIVND (reference sequence). The CDR3 has 15 amino acids. The V and J ends lost 5 bases and 0 bases respectively, with 13 bases between them. The CDR3 loop reads CASSPSGQMNTEAFF. DNA of the CDR3: TGTGCCAGTAGTCCCTCGGGCCAGATGAACACTGAAGCTTTCTTT. The variable domain in full, with the rest retrieved from reference TRBV19 and TRBJ1-1, is DGGITQSPKYLFRKEGQNVTLSCEQNLNHDAMYWYRQDPGQGLRLIYYSQIVNDFQKGDIAEGYSVSREKKESFPLTVTSAQKNPTAFYLCASSPSGQMNTEAFFGQGTRLTVV.

This clonotype was seen at least ten times. The J gene is TRBJ2-7, the V gene TRBV20-1; perhaps TRBD1 as D (7 bases). CDR1 is DFQATT, CDR2 SNEGSKA, per germline (reference sequence). V lost 6 bases, J lost 3 bases, and 21 bases lay in between. This CDR3 is 15 amino acids long. CDR3 protein: CSAARSRGVIYEQYF. CDR3 coding DNA: TGCAGTGCCGCTCGGTCCAGGGGGGTAATCTACGAGCAGTACTTC.

This clonotype appeared many times. The chain carries TRBV11-2 and TRBJ2-3; D is possibly TRBD2 (6 bases). Trimming removed 3 bases at V and 6 bases at J, with 13 bases between. CDR3 size: 14 residues. Germline values: CDR1 SGHAT, CDR2 FQNNGV. CDR3 DNA sequence: TGTGCCAGCAGCTTTCGAGGGGCGGGGGATACGCAGTATTTT. Amino acids: CASSFRGAGDTQYF.

This clonotype was seen many times. The V and J genes are TRBV27 and TRBJ1-4; 7 nucleotides match TRBD1. Trimming removed 7 bases from V and 3 bases from J; junction bases left unmatched: 5. Per the germline V gene, CDR1 is MNHEY and CDR2 is SMNVEV (reference sequence). The CDR3 extends over 14 amino acids. CDR3 in amino acids: CASTDRAANEKLFF. In nucleotides, the CDR3 is TGTGCCAGCACCGACAGGGCCGCTAATGAAAAACTGTTTTTT.

V is TRBV18 and J is TRBJ1-3, with D perhaps TRBD1 (5 bases). The CDR3 contains 17 residues. Germline loops: CDR1 KGHSH, CDR2 LQKENI. The V end lost 3 bases, the J end lost 4 bases, and 19 bases lay between the germline ends. The CDR3 DNA sequence: TGTGCCAGCTCACCTGCTCAGGGCTCCGACTCCGGAAACACCATATATTTT. It codes for CASSPAQGSDSGNTIYF. Together with reference TRBV18 and TRBJ1-3, the CDR3 gives the full variable domain: NAGVMQNPRHLVRRRGQEARLRCSPMKGHSHVYWYRQLPEEGLKFMVYLQKENIIDESGMPKERFSAEFPKEGPSILRIQQVVRGDSAAYFCASSPAQGSDSGNTIYFGEGSWLTVV.

This clonotype was found many times. The rearrangement links TRBV5-5 to TRBJ1-1; D is unresolved. Germline V gene data show CDR1 as SGHKS and CDR2 as YYEKEE (reference sequence). CDR3 length equals 15 residues. Between the trimmed V and J ends, which lost 1 base and 0 bases, there was a span of 10 bases. CDR3 coding DNA: TGTGCCAGCAGCTTGACGGCCTCCCTGAACACTGAAGCTTTCTTT. Translating gives CASSLTASLNTEAFF.

Ten or more counts support this clonotype. The chain links TRBV7-9 to TRBJ2-1, with D possibly being TRBD1 (5 bases). Trimming took off 6 bases at V and 10 bases at J, with 7 bases between the two ends. CDR1 and CDR2 (germline): SEHNR, FQNEAQ (reference sequence). The length of the CDR3 is 10 residues. CDR3 in DNA: TGTGCCAGCAGGGGGCGGGAGCAGTTCTTC. Amino acids: CASRGREQFF.

This clonotype was recorded at least ten times. The chain is built from TRBV7-3 and TRBJ2-2; D might be TRBD2 (5 bases). Trimming stripped 5 bases from V and 2 bases from J, with 9 bases between. This CDR3 contains 14 residues. Germline-derived CDR1 and CDR2 are SGHTA and FQGTGA. The CDR3 spells CASSPEGNTGELFF. CDR3 nucleotide sequence: TGTGCCAGCAGCCCAGAGGGAAACACCGGGGAGCTGTTTTTT.

This clonotype has ten or more counts. As DNA, the CDR3 is TGTGCCAGCTCCACACAGGGGAACGAGCAGTACTTC. The encoded protein is CASSTQGNEQYF. The chain uses TRBV18 and TRBJ2-7, with 7 nucleotides matching TRBD1. This CDR3 is 12 amino acids long. Looked up from germline, CDR1 is KGHSH and CDR2 is LQKENI. Trimming at V came to 6 bases and at J to 5 bases, leaving 4 bases not matched to a gene.

This clonotype was detected many times. The chain joins TRBV4-2 to TRBJ1-1; 7 bases agree with TRBD1. CDR1 and CDR2 from the germline V gene are LGHNA and YNFKEQ. V lost 1 base and J lost 1; bases outside the gene matches: 3. This CDR3 is 15 amino acids long. This CDR3 reads CASSQAGGANTEAFF. As DNA, the CDR3 is TGTGCCAGCAGCCAAGCAGGGGGTGCGAACACTGAAGCTTTCTTT.